The 30 T cell receptor beta chains presented below share a single source sample, sequenced in a study of neurological immune-mediated disorders. TCRdb ran MiXCR on the 5' RACE reads and lists one entry per CDR3 protein. The data hold 65,000 to 90,000 distinct CDR3 sequences, with about 5% observed a single time. Sequencing was performed on PBMCs. These receptors were collected from a woman aged 25-40 years with multiple sclerosis.

This sequence joins TRBV20-1 and TRBJ2-3; D remains ambiguous. Germline V gene sequence: CDR1 DFQATT, CDR2 SNEGSKA (reference sequence). The CDR3 is 11 residues long. Trimming pared 4 bases from V and 6 bases from J, leaving 8 bases between. CDR3 DNA: TGCAGTGCTAAAGACCGGGATACGCAGTATTTT. Translation: CSAKDRDTQYF.

This clonotype has ten or more counts. The V gene is TRBV20-1, the J gene TRBJ2-1; tentative D call: TRBD2 (6 bases). CDR1 and CDR2 (germline): DFQATT, SNEGSKA (reference sequence). There are 16 residues in the CDR3. Between the trimmed V and J ends, which lost 0 bases and 8 bases, there was a span of 20 bases. As DNA, the CDR3 is TGCAGTGCTAGAGATCTAATGGCGGGGTATTTGGATGAGCAGTTCTTC. This gives the protein CSARDLMAGYLDEQFF.

This clonotype showed up just a few times. The V call is TRBV6-1, the J call TRBJ1-6; tentatively, D is TRBD1 (5 bases). The V and J ends lost 1 base and 10 bases respectively, with 8 bases between them. Germline-derived CDR1 and CDR2 are MNHNS and SASEGT. This CDR3 has 13 amino acids. The CDR3 reads CASSEGGSSPLHF. DNA of the CDR3: TGTGCCAGCAGTGAAGGGGGGAGCTCACCCCTCCACTTT.

The gene calls are TRBV12-3 or TRBV12-4 and TRBJ1-5, with D uncertain. The V end was cut by 6 bases, the J end by 9 bases, with 15 bases between. CDR3 length: 13 amino acids. The CDR3 DNA sequence: TGTGCCAGCAGCTTGTCGATGTCCAGGCCCCAGCATTTT. Amino acid sequence: CASSLSMSRPQHF.

The chain carries TRBV20-1 and TRBJ2-1; 13 bases are a match to TRBD2. With V trimmed by 0 bases and J by 12 bases, 5 bases remained unmatched. Germline-derived CDR1 and CDR2 are DFQATT and SNEGSKA (reference sequence). The CDR3 covers 14 residues. In DNA, the CDR3 is TGCAGTGCTAGAGATCCGAGACTAGCGGGAGGGCAGTTCTTC. Encoded protein: CSARDPRLAGGQFF.

This clonotype was counted at least ten times. This chain links TRBV11-2 with TRBJ2-1; TRBD1 is a possible D gene (5 bases). V dropped 1 base and J dropped 8 bases, with 21 bases sitting between them. The CDR3 consists of 17 residues. The germline CDR1 and CDR2 sequences are SGHAT and FQNNGV. The CDR3 bases are TGTGCCAGCAGCTTAGTGTCGGTCTTCACATTGACAGATGAGCAGTTCTTC. Protein product: CASSLVSVFTLTDEQFF.

This clonotype was seen many times. The CDR3 spells CASSLSGTRQRGLFF. The CDR3 DNA sequence: TGTGCCAGCAGCTTGTCCGGGACTAGGCAGCGTGGGCTGTTTTTT. V gene TRBV5-6 combines with J gene TRBJ2-2; 8 bases align to TRBD2. Germline V CDR1 and CDR2: SGHDT, YYEEEE. The CDR3 extends over 15 amino acids. V was clipped by 1 base and J by 13 bases; unmatched bases: 12. The complete variable domain, with remaining parts taken from reference TRBV5-6 and TRBJ2-2, reads DAGVTQSPTHLIKTRGQQVTLRCSPKSGHDTVSWYQQALGQGPQFIFQYYEEEERQRGNFPDRFSGHQFPNYSSELNVNALLLGDSALYLCASSLSGTRQRGLFFGEGSRLTVL.

This clonotype was seen at least ten times. Here the CDR3 reads CASSWDRNSPDEQFF. The CDR3 DNA reads as TGTGCCAGCAGCTGGGACAGGAATTCCCCCGATGAGCAGTTCTTC. The chain carries TRBV6-6 and TRBJ2-1, with TRBD1 matching over 8 bases. V lost 6 bases to trimming and J lost 8 bases; unmatched junction nucleotides: 12. CDR3 length: 15 residues. Germline V gene lookup returns CDR1 MNHNY and CDR2 SVGAGI (reference sequence).

This clonotype has at least ten counts. The chain uses TRBV12-3 or TRBV12-4 and TRBJ1-2, with D possibly matching TRBD1 (5 bases). V was cut by 7 bases and J by 0 bases, with 24 bases left in between. The CDR3 has 18 amino acids. The CDR3: CASISTRPGRNTNYGYTF. CDR3 DNA: TGTGCCAGCATCTCTACCAGACCGGGACGGAATACTAACTATGGCTACACCTTC.

This clonotype was observed a few times. This chain links TRBV9 with TRBJ2-2, with D uncertain. Germline values: CDR1 SGDLS, CDR2 YYNGEE. Trimming took 0 bases from V and 5 from J, leaving 5 bases between them. The CDR3 runs to 13 residues. The CDR3, as DNA: TGTGCCAGCAGCGTAGATGTAACCGGGGAGCTGTTTTTT. Its translation is CASSVDVTGELFF.

This clonotype was counted at least ten times. V gene TRBV10-3 combines with J gene TRBJ1-2; TRBD1 might be the D (6 bases). This CDR3 is 17 amino acids long. Germline CDR1 ENHRY, CDR2 SYGVKD. The ends were cut back, 7 bases at V and 0 bases at J, with 21 bases in the middle. The CDR3 DNA reads as TGTGCCATCAAGGACAGCTCCCGGTGGCTTTCTAACTATGGCTACACCTTC. It specifies CAIKDSSRWLSNYGYTF.

This rearrangement joins TRBV2 to TRBJ2-2; no definite D call. This CDR3 is 13 amino acids long. CDR1 SNHLY and CDR2 FYNNEI come from the germline V gene. V lost 1 base and J lost 3, with 3 bases in between. The CDR3 DNA reads as TGTGCCAGCAGTGAAGTATACACCGGGGAGCTGTTTTTT. It encodes CASSEVYTGELFF.

In this sample, this clonotype turned up many times. V gene TRBV12-3 or TRBV12-4 combines with J gene TRBJ2-5; D is undetermined. The CDR3 loop spans 13 amino acids. The V end was cut by 5 bases, the J end by 4 bases, with 11 bases between. In DNA, the CDR3 is TGTGCCAGCAGTACCCCCGGTCCAGAGACCCAGTACTTC. Translating it yields CASSTPGPETQYF.

Written as DNA, the CDR3 is TGTGCCAGCAGTTTATCGATCCCACCCCCCGGCTACGAGCAGTACTTC. Amino acids: CASSLSIPPPGYEQYF. The chain joins TRBV28 to TRBJ2-7, with D uncertain. V was cut by 1 base and J by 3 bases, with 16 bases left in between. CDR1 and CDR2 from the germline V gene are MDHEN and SYDVKM. This CDR3 has 16 amino acids.

This chain uses TRBV12-3 or TRBV12-4 with TRBJ2-1; TRBD2 aligns across 7 bases. The CDR3 length is 14 residues. The trim removed 3 bases at V and 5 bases at J, leaving 4 bases unmatched. CDR3 region: CASSFASGHNEQFF. CDR3 coding DNA: TGTGCCAGCAGTTTCGCTAGCGGTCACAATGAGCAGTTCTTC.

Details on this clonotype: Possible read error: a much larger clone is one base away. The V call is TRBV29-1, the J call TRBJ2-1; D not resolved. The CDR3 loop spans 11 amino acids. Trimming cost V 3 bases and J 2 bases, with 2 bases left between them. Per the germline V gene, CDR1 is SQVTM and CDR2 is ANQGSEA. CDR3 in DNA: TGCAGCGTTGATACCTACAATGAGCAGTTCTTC. The encoded protein is CSVDTYNEQFF.

At least ten counts were recorded for this clonotype. The chain uses TRBV15 and TRBJ1-1, with TRBD1 matching 9 bases. The V and J ends lost 0 bases and 12 bases, in that order; junction bases with no gene match: 17. CDR1 is LNHNV, CDR2 YYDKDF, per germline (reference sequence). The CDR3 is made up of 17 amino acids. DNA for the CDR3: TGTGCCACCAGCAGAGACGGGACAGGGTCTTTTGATGATCGTACTTTCTTT. This gives the protein CATSRDGTGSFDDRTFF.

This clonotype showed up just a few times. The chain links TRBV5-1 to TRBJ2-3, with D maybe TRBD2 (6 bases). The CDR3 covers 15 residues. From germline, CDR1 is SGHRS and CDR2 YFSETQ. V lost 2 bases, J lost 1 base, and 11 bases lay in between. The CDR3 reads CASSLRGMGTDTQYF. The CDR3 coding sequence is TGCGCCAGCAGCTTACGGGGGATGGGCACAGATACGCAGTATTTT.

As to this clonotype: A much larger clone is a single base away; this may be a read error. This chain links TRBV11-2 with TRBJ1-1; D gene ambiguous. The CDR3 contains 13 residues. Per the germline V gene, CDR1 is SGHAT and CDR2 is FQNNGV. Trimming shortened V by 4 bases and J by 5 bases, and 11 bases separated the two germline ends. CDR3 loop: CASSSTFGTEAFF. The DNA for the CDR3 is TGTGCCAGCAGCTCTACTTTTGGGACTGAAGCTTTCTTT.

In this sample, this clonotype turned up many times. The chain has TRBV5-6 and TRBJ2-3; 8 bases match TRBD2. J lost 6 bases, V lost 0 bases, and 12 bases had no gene match. The CDR3 contains 17 residues. Germline V lookup: CDR1 SGHDT, CDR2 YYEEEE. This CDR3 is CASSLVAGGQIRDTQYF. The CDR3 DNA follows: TGTGCCAGCAGCTTGGTGGCGGGAGGTCAAATCAGGGATACGCAGTATTTT.

This clonotype was recorded many times. The chain uses TRBV20-1 and TRBJ2-7; the D gene is possibly TRBD2 (5 bases). Germline V lookup: CDR1 DFQATT, CDR2 SNEGSKA (reference sequence). V lost 5 bases to trimming and J lost 4 bases, with 12 bases between them. The CDR3 runs to 12 residues. The CDR3 DNA sequence: TGCAGTGCTGGGGAGAGGGAATACGAGCAGTACTTC. This codes for CSAGEREYEQYF.

In its sample, this clonotype was seen many times. The chain employs TRBV5-1 and TRBJ1-1; D remains ambiguous. V was trimmed by 0 bases and J by 11 bases, leaving 14 bases between them. This CDR3 has 13 residues. CDR1 and CDR2 from the germline V gene are SGHRS and YFSETQ. In nucleotides, the CDR3 is TGCGCCAGCAGCTTGGAAGGGTCCCTGAGCGCTTTCTTT. Translation: CASSLEGSLSAFF. Full variable domain (rest looked up from reference TRBV5-1 and TRBJ1-1): KAGVTQTPRYLIKTRGQQVTLSCSPISGHRSVSWYQQTPGQGLQFLFEYFSETQRNKGNFPGRFSGRQFSNSRSEMNVSTLELGDSALYLCASSLEGSLSAFFGQGTRLTVV.

This clonotype was seen many times. The gene calls are TRBV4-1 and TRBJ2-2; D gene unclear. The V end lost 3 bases, the J end lost 4 bases, and 9 bases lay between the germline ends. The germline CDR1 and CDR2 sequences are MGHRA and YSYEKL. The CDR3 consists of 14 residues. The CDR3 spells CASSHATGTGELFF. In nucleotides, the CDR3 is TGCGCCAGCAGCCATGCCACGGGCACCGGGGAGCTGTTTTTT.

This chain joins TRBV20-1 and TRBJ2-7, with D tentatively TRBD2 (6 bases). Germline-derived CDR1 and CDR2 are DFQATT and SNEGSKA (reference sequence). V lost 0 bases, J lost 4 bases, and 19 bases lay in between. The CDR3 sequence is 16 residues long. The CDR3 DNA follows: TGCAGTGCTAGAGATTCGGCGGGGATAATGATTTACGAGCAGTACTTC. This sequence encodes CSARDSAGIMIYEQYF.

This clonotype was observed at least ten times. J is TRBJ1-4 and V is TRBV5-1; possibly TRBD1 for D (6 bases). Germline CDR1 and CDR2: SGHRS and YFSETQ. Between the trimmed V and J ends, which lost 3 bases and 0 bases, there was a span of 12 bases. CDR3 size: 16 residues. CDR3 amino acids: CASSSRGGATNEKLFF. DNA of the CDR3: TGCGCCAGCAGCTCAAGGGGGGGTGCAACTAATGAAAAACTGTTTTTT.

This clonotype came up many times. This chain connects TRBV12-3 or TRBV12-4 to TRBJ1-5, with a weak D call TRBD1 (5 bases). V dropped 6 bases and J dropped 5 bases, with 11 bases sitting between them. This CDR3 is built from 13 residues. The CDR3 region has the DNA TGTGCCAGCAGCCCCCGACAGTATCAGCCCCAGCATTTT. Residues: CASSPRQYQPQHF.

This clonotype came up many times. The rearrangement uses TRBV12-3 or TRBV12-4 and TRBJ2-5; perhaps TRBD1 as D (5 bases). The CDR3 is 11 residues long. The V gene lost 6 bases and the J gene lost 5 bases, with 7 bases spanning the gap. The CDR3 spells CASRTAETQYF. CDR3 sequence (DNA): TGTGCCAGCAGGACAGCGGAGACCCAGTACTTC.

This clonotype was recorded at least ten times. In nucleotides, the CDR3 is TGCGCCAGCAGCCAAGGAGTCAATCAGCCCCAGCATTTT. Translated: CASSQGVNQPQHF. The chain joins TRBV4-1 to TRBJ1-5; D is unclear. Germline V CDR1 and CDR2: MGHRA, YSYEKL. V lost 1 base, J lost 3 bases, and 4 bases lay in between. The CDR3 sequence is 13 residues long.

This clonotype was counted ten times or more. CDR3 bases: TGCGCCAGCAGACCGGGAGGAGGTAACACCGGGGAGCTGTTTTTT. Translation: CASRPGGGNTGELFF. The rearrangement uses TRBV5-1 and TRBJ2-2; 7 nucleotides agree with TRBD2. CDR1 SGHRS and CDR2 YFSETQ come from the germline V gene. The CDR3 sequence is 15 residues long. With V trimmed by 5 bases and J by 2 bases, 6 bases remained unmatched. The full variable domain, its missing parts supplied by reference TRBV5-1 and TRBJ2-2, is KAGVTQTPRYLIKTRGQQVTLSCSPISGHRSVSWYQQTPGQGLQFLFEYFSETQRNKGNFPGRFSGRQFSNSRSEMNVSTLELGDSALYLCASRPGGGNTGELFFGEGSRLTVL.

This clonotype occurred many times. The V and J genes are TRBV9 and TRBJ2-5; TRBD2 matches 10 bases. J gave up 1 base and V 2 bases, and 5 bases lay outside the gene matches. Germline CDR1 SGDLS, CDR2 YYNGEE. There are 16 residues in the CDR3. The CDR3 nucleotides are TGTGCCAGCAGCGTGGGGACTAGCGAAACCCAAGAGACCCAGTACTTC. Translation: CASSVGTSETQETQYF.